This TCR beta chain was retrieved from a study of beta chain features in type 1 diabetes (dated by TCRdb to 2017 to 2018). Concerning the study at large: Mean age, gender distribution, total cell number and subset yield did not differ between patients and healthy donors. A total of over 95,000,000 sorted cells were examined across all samples, and RNA yield correlated strongly with the number of cells per subset. The study compared TCRB repertoires of sorted circulating CD4+ T cell subsets between recently diagnosed type 1 diabetes patients and matched healthy donors. Regulatory and stem cell-like memory subsets were obtained from only 8 patients and roughly 8 healthy donors, while naive and central memory subsets were obtained from all 30 or so donors.

V lost 0 bases and J lost 5 bases, and the count of bases not matched to a germline gene is 7. Including the terminal cysteine and phenylalanine, the CDR3 comprises 16 residues. Just the 48-base CDR3 DNA is kept, in frame starting at base 1. Looking up the germline V gene yields CDR1 MNHEY and CDR2 SVGAGI. Worth noting for this clone: What antigen it recognizes has not been identified. No base-level quality is on record; no much larger clone is a single base apart. Within the sample, other DNA sequences also encode this same CDR3.

What the authors observed across the whole study: Because small numbers of individuals were included in the HLA sub-analyses, any influence of HLA type on TCRB rearrangement was left unresolved. The naive, central memory and regulatory TCRB repertoires appeared to resemble one another more closely among patients than among healthy donors. At VDJ recombination sites, patients with type 1 diabetes made fewer insertions and deleted more nucleotides, a pattern implying thymic rearrangement abnormalities. Because cDNA rather than genomic DNA was sequenced, highly expressing activated cells could have been over-represented, although no difference in activation and CD3 levels was found between groups. Shorter templates might be favored by PCR, yet because patient and control samples were amplified and corrected together, any such skew would affect both groups equally. Type 1 diabetes patients showed a moderate but significant shortening of TCRB CDR3 length in all four CD4+ subsets.

Each donor gave one peripheral blood draw, averaging roughly 100 mL, which was collected into heparinised tubes. A BD FACSAria II and a panel including CD45RO, CCR7, CD25, CD127, CD95 and CD27 were used to sort naive, central memory, regulatory and stem cell-like memory CD4+ T cells. All sorted populations exceeded 95% purity. PBMCs were isolated immediately by Lymphoprep density gradient centrifugation and stained directly without culture. So that batch effects would be minimized, each experiment stained and sorted samples in pairs, pairing one healthy donor with one patient. The entire isolated RNA was reverse transcribed using the High Capacity cDNA Reverse Transcription Kit, and thus expressed TCRB transcripts were sequenced. Naive, central memory and regulatory T cell samples underwent deep immunoSEQ sequencing, averaging roughly 3.3 million total reads per sample. After sorted cells were lysed in RLT buffer, RNA was extracted with DNase-treated RNeasy Micro or Mini kits, with the choice depending on cell number. Each cell subset was processed separately to prevent cross-contamination, with patient and healthy donor samples processed together. TCRB sequences were amplified from cDNA with the immunoSEQ multiplex PCR, producing 87-bp fragments spanning the CDR3 region. Amplicons were sequenced on the Illumina HiSeq platform. Per the source publication's procedure: PCR bias was corrected computationally using synthetic template baselines, and reads within Hamming distance 2 were collapsed, with unmergeable singletons discarded. Reads were aligned against IMGT so that V, D and J genes, CDR3 length and insertions or deletions at six rearrangement sites could be assigned. Within each subset, clonotype counts were normalized to the number of sorted cells before true diversity and Gini coefficients were calculated with the tcR R package. Repertoire sharing was quantified using the overlap coefficient calculated on TCRB nucleotide sequences. Out-of-frame TCRB sequences from naive cells were analyzed as a proxy for the pre-selection repertoire. TCRdb re-hosts the immuneACCESS table, in-frame sequences only. Its copies lack some clones; in the studies checked, an unresolved V gene accounts for under half of them, and the cause for the rest is not known. V and J calls plus clone size are reproduced from that table; the DNA served to infer D and trimming. The sample includes nearly 700,000 clones, with about an eighth observed a single time. The ten largest clones represent 0.02% to 0.025% of the sample.

The V gene is TRBV6-5 and the J gene is TRBJ2-5; 9 junctional bases match TRBD1. The sequenced sample was naive CD4+ T cells from blood. The sample's cell subset or site label, decoded: true naive CD4+ T cells. The TCR comes from a man between 18 and 35 years old with type 1 diabetes. The CDR3 region has the sequence CASSYSGTGTWETQYF. The DNA sequence follows: TGTGCCAGCAGTTACTCAGGGACAGGGACTTGGGAGACCCAGTACTTC.